This T cell receptor beta chain derives from a study of response to subunit inactivated influenza vaccine. Findings and caveats of the study: That few new T cells are recruited by each seasonal influenza vaccination was the authors' suggestion.

The CDR3 extends over 15 amino acids. V shed 5 bases, J shed 5 bases, and the junction held 7 bases outside the gene matches. The germline V gene has CDR1 LNHDA and CDR2 SQIVND (reference sequence). This clonotype was seen a handful of times. Its antigen remains unknown. TCRdb fed the RT-PCR reads into MiXCR, producing one record per CDR3 protein. The sample includes around 520,000 distinct CDR3 sequences, about 12% of them seen just once. The chain joins TRBV19 to TRBJ2-1, with 9 bases matching TRBD1. The TCR comes from a man aged 50-59 years who received an inactivated influenza vaccine. The material sequenced was PBMCs from blood, taken on the day of vaccination. CDR3 DNA sequence: TGTGCCAGTAGTCCCGGGACAGGGCGGAACAATGAGCAGTTCTTC. Protein product: CASSPGTGRNNEQFF.